This paragraph reports one TCR beta chain. Its antigen is undetermined. It was across several immunoSEQ plates that each subset's genomic DNA was evenly split. TCRdb's copy holds only in-frame clones and misses some; the assay was immunoSEQ multiplex PCR. This sample has roughly 2 million clones, with 90% to 95% found just once. CDR1 SGHVS and CDR2 FNYEAQ come from the germline V gene. V gave up 5 bases and J gave up 5 bases; unmatched junction bases: 8. The CDR3 totals 15 residues. This sample was taken from a study of shared clonotypes between healthy human individuals. About the research overall: The composition of the donors was a couple of women and a few men aged 18 to 49. Study observations and caveats: In having few donors, the study represented limited genetic and exposure-history diversity.

The study drew all its donors from Caucasian adults living in Nashville, Tennessee. The chain links TRBV7-6 to TRBJ2-2; 7 bases agree with TRBD1. Sequencing input: naive CD4+ T cells sorted from blood. As for subset: CD45RA+ positively selected. This receptor was taken from a man in his late teens or twenties in good health. The CDR3 DNA sequence: TGTGCCAGCAGCCCACAGGGGTCATTTACCGGGGAGCTGTTTTTT. Protein sequence: CASSPQGSFTGELFF.